This note documents a single TCR beta chain sequence. The data stem from a study of cytomegalovirus exposure and HLA in healthy donors. Looked up from germline, CDR1 is SGHNT and CDR2 is YENEEA. The V end lost 5 bases, the J end lost 3 bases, and 8 bases lay between the germline ends. The CDR3 totals 12 residues. The PCR had 60 Vbeta and 13 Jbeta primers. Measured with immunoSEQ multiplex PCR; TCRdb has only the in-frame clones, and not every one. The table shows 150,000 to 200,000 clones, with around four fifths occurring only once. The sequence was obtained from a man younger than 30 in good health and CMV-seropositive. The V call is TRBV11-3, the J call TRBJ2-7; D unclear. The sample consisted of PBMCs. This CDR3 is CASSHPGYEQYF. The CDR3 DNA reads TGTGCCAGCAGCCATCCGGGCTACGAGCAGTACTTC.